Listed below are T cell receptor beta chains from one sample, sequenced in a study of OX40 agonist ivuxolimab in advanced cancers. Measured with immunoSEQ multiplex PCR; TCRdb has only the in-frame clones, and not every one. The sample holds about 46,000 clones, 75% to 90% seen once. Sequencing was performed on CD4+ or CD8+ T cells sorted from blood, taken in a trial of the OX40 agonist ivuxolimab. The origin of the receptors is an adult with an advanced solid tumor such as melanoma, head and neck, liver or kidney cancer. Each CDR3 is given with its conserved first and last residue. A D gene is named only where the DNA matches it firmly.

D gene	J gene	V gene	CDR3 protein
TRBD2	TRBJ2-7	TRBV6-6	CASSYSTGRSYEQYF
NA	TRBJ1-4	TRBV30	CAWSDESAKLFF
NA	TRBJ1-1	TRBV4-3	CASSQDWHSEAFF
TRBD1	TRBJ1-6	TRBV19	CASSVWTGGNSPLHF
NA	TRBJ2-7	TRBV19	CASSHGPEQYF
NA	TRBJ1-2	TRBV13	CASSLRVVGTRSDYGYTF
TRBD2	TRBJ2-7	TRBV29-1	CSVRGGTHEQYF
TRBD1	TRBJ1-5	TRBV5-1	CASSPGQGNQPQHF
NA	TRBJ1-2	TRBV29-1	CSVLVGAYGYTF
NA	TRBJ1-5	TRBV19	CASSIWQPNQPQHF
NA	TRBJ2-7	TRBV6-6	CASSYSNRMEEQYF
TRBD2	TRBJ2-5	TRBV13	CASSLVQRGGEMETQYF
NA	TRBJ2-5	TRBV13	CASSFQETQYF
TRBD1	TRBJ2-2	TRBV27	CASLTRYPGQPNTGELFF
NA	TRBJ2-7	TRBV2	CASSHPGGGSYEQYF
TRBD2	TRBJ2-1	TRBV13	CASGGREGLNYNEQFF
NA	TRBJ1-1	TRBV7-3	CASSLIGGSTEAFF
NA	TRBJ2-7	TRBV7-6	CASSLDAGNEQYF
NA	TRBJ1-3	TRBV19	CASREGTFSGNTIYF
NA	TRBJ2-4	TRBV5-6	CASTYLSGSTKNIQYF
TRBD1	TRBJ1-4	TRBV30	CAWMDRVGEKLFF
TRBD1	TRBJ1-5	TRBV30	CAWSVKVAGGHISNQPQHF
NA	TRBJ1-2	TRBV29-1	CSVEDLDYGYTF
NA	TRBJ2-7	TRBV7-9	CASSLVSRDEQYF
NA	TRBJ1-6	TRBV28	CASSSGSSSYNSPLHF
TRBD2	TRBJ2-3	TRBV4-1	CASSQEGSGRAADTQYF
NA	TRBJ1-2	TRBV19	CASSPQVGNYGYTF
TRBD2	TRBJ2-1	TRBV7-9	CASSQPLAGPSYNEQFF
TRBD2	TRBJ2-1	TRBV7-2	CASSLIPLGLHDNEQFF
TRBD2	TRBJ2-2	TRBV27	CASSLAATSGEYTGELFF
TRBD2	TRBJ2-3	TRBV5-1	CASSFQPPPSGGSTDTQYF
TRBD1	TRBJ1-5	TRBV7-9	CASSSDRGYQPQHF
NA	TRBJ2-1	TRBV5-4	CASSWSEGPSSYNEQFF
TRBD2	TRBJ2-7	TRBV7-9	CASSSYLSGRGEQYF
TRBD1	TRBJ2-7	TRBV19	CASSILGQGEYEQYF
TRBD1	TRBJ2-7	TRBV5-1	CASSFGTGTYEQYF
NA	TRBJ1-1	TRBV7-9	CASSLIQGQAFF
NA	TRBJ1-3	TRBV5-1	CASSPGLGVFPIYF
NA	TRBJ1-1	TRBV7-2	CASSSRNTEAFF
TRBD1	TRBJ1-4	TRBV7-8	CASSAQGAGDEKLFF
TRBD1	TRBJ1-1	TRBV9	CASTRGGNTEAFF
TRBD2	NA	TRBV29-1	CSVEVAGGLYEQYF
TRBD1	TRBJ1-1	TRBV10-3	CAISARGTGGRDTEAFF
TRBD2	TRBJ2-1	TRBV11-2	CASSFNLAGGNEQFF
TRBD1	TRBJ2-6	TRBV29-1	CSVTGGAGANVLTF
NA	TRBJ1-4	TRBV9	CASSVGLDGIRGKLFF
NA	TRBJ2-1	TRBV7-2	CASSGYNEQFF
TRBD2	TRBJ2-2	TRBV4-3	CASSQDVAGVPGELFF
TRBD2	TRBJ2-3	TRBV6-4	CASSDSPSGGTDTQYF
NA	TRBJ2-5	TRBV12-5	CASGSRVRGTQYF
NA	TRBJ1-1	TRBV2	CASRRDLEAFF
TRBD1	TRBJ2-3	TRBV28	CASSLGQGVGTDTQYF
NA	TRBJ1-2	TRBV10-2	CATLVPGTNYGYTF
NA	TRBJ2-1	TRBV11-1	CASSLGGEYNEQFF
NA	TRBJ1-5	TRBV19	CASSISAEDQPQHF
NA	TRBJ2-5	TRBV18	CASSPPDQETQYF
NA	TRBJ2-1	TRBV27	CASSFRGGLQYNEQFF